This TCR beta chain was sequenced during a study of T-cell memory formation after mild COVID-19. Study-wide background: TCR clusters were mostly donor specific.

Findings of the study overall: CD4+ clones that contracted lay mainly in CM and EM; CD8+ ones lay in EMRA.

Germline CDR1 reads MRHNA; CDR2 reads SNTAGT. V lost 0 bases to trimming and J lost 9 bases; unmatched junction nucleotides: 7. The CDR3 length is 16 residues. Using its own MiXCR run on the 5' RACE reads, TCRdb lists one record per CDR3 protein. The repertoire consists of about 470,000 distinct CDR3 sequences, with 15% to 20% occurring once and the leading ten covering over 9%. For this clonotype: Its antigen is not known.

The sequence came from an adult woman who had mild COVID-19 (a few samples of this study predate the infection). Cell type and time point are not known. The sequenced sample consisted of PBMCs or a T cell subset sorted from them (not recorded which). The chain joins TRBV6-4 to TRBJ2-1; 11 nucleotides line up with TRBD2. CDR3 nucleotide sequence: TGTGCCAGCAGTGACTCTTCTAGCGGGGGGCCCAGTGAGCAGTTCTTC. This gives the protein CASSDSSSGGPSEQFF.